This T cell receptor (beta chain) was sequenced during a study of identical twins. Findings of the study overall: While abundant cord blood beta clonotypes carried fewer insertions, memory repertoires showed no such pattern. Twin-shared out-of-frame alpha sequences showed excess low generation probability. Findings came from cross-sectional statistics, without long-term follow-up of donors.

In TCRdb, the 5' RACE reads were re-called with MiXCR into one record per CDR3 protein. This sample has approximately 300,000 distinct CDR3 sequences; nearly 9.5% occur once, and the top ten carry approximately 6.5%. Worth noting for this clonotype: Its cognate antigen is unknown.

CDR3 length: 16 amino acids. Looked up from germline, CDR1 is SGHRS and CDR2 is YFSETQ. V lost 1 base, J lost 0 bases, and 14 bases lay in between. These records were also assigned to another study, of yellow fever vaccine responses in identical twins.

This TCR was sampled from a woman under 30 in good health. What was sequenced was CD8+ T cells sorted from blood. The rearrangement joins TRBV5-1 to TRBJ2-7, with D possibly matching TRBD1 (5 bases). CDR3 sequence: CASSLWVDTYSYEQYF. The CDR3 nucleotides read TGCGCCAGCAGCTTGTGGGTGGACACTTACTCCTACGAGCAGTACTTC. Full variable domain (missing parts from reference TRBV5-1 and TRBJ2-7): KAGVTQTPRYLIKTRGQQVTLSCSPISGHRSVSWYQQTPGQGLQFLFEYFSETQRNKGNFPGRFSGRQFSNSRSEMNVSTLELGDSALYLCASSLWVDTYSYEQYFGPGTRLTVT.